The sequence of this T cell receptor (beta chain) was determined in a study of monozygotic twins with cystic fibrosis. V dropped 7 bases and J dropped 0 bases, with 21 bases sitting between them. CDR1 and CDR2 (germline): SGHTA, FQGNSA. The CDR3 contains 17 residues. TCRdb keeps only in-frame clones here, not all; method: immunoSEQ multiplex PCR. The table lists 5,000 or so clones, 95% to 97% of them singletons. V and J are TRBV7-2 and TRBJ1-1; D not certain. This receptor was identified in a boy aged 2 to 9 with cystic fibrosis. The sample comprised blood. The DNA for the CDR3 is TGTGCCAGCACCCTTAGAGACCCCCGGTGGGTGAACACTGAAGCTTTCTTT. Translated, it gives CASTLRDPRWVNTEAFF.